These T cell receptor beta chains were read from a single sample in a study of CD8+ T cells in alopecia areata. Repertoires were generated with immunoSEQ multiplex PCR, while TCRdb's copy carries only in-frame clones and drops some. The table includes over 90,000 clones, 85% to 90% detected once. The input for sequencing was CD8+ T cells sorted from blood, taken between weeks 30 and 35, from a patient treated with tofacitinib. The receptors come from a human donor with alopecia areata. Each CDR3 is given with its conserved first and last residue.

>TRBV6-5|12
CASSYADSEAFF
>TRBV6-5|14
CASCEGDYTGELFF
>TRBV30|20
CAWSERQVREGGRYTDTQYF
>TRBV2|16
CASSEGSWRGPDTQYF
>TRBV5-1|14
CASSPGGGKVEQYF
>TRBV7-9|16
CASSLITDSSGNTIYF
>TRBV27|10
CASPFPRCTF
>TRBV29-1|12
CSVPDMADTQYF
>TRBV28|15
CASSPGRRGNQPQHF
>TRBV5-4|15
CASSLDGGTYNEQFF
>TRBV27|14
CATQGGYMNTEAFF
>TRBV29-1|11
CSVVAAGEQYF
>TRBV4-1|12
CASSQQGDTQYF
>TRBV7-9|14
CASSFEEEGEKLFF
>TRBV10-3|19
CAISDPDWGRGPFTGELFF
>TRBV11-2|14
CASSTGQGSSEQYF
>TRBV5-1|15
CASSPSGSDNSPLHF
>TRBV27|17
CASSFSDGDANTGELFF
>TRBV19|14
CASKTSGRYNEQFF
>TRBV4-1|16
CASSQEGTGAYNEQFF
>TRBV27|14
CASTKTGVNSPLHF
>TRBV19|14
CASSIDSTPYEQYF
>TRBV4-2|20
CASSQDSPLRQGMGNTEAFF
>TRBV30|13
CAWSTGGWTEAFF
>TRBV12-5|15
CASGNDEGGANVLTF
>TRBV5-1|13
CASSLVIQGEQYF
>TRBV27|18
CASSLSATSGGPWETQYF
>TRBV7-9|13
CASRPLYSYEQYF
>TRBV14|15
CASSQEREGLDEQYF
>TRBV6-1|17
CASSEALQAGLNYGYTF
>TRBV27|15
CASSPTTLRRVGYTF
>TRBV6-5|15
CASSPRQVSNQPQHF
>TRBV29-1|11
CSPGEGETQYF
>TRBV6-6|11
CASGLGGEQYF
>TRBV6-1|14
CASTQGYGSYEQYF
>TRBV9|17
CASSVNTGGSNTGELFF
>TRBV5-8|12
CASSSGQIEQFF
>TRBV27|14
CASSPGSIAYGYTF
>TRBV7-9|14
CASSLLDRVETQYF
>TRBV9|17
CASSPFSGRAGKDTQYF
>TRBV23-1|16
CASSQRAGQGAPGYTF
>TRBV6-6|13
CASSYSTTYEQYF
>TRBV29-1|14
CSVEGQGLSYEQYF
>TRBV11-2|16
CASSLVTSGPSYEQYF
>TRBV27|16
CASSLFPGQDYNEQFF
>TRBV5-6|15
CASTHDPGQGYEQFF
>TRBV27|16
CASSTTSGGWADTQYF
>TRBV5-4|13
CASSLEVNTEAFF
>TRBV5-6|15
CASSALAGQGDEQYF
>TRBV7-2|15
CASSEQGAASTEAFF
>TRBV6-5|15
CASSYSNSGGNEQFF
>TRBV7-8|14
CASSLGDNSYEQYF
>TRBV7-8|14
CASTPLGGTDTQYF
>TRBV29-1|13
CSVEGVGTGELFF
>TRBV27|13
CASASSPKNIQYF
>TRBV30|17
CAWSVTAGDGARNEQFF
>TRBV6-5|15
CASRAGLAGTDTQYF
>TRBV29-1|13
CSATATGSYEQYF
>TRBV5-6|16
CASSLVGGGLTDTQYF
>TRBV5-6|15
CASSLPTSGIGEQYF